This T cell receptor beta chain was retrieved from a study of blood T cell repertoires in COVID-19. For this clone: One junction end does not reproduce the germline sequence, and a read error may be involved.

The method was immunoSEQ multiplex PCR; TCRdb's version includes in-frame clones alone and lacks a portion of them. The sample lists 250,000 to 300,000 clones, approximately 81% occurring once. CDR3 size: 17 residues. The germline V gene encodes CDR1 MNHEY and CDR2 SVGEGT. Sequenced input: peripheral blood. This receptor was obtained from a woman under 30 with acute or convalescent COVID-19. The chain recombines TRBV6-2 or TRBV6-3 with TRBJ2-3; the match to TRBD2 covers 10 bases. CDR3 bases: TGTGCCAGCAGTTATGATGGGGCTAGCGGGAGCATAGATACGCAGTATTTT. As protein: CASSYDGASGSIDTQYF.